This T cell receptor beta chain was observed in a study of cytomegalovirus exposure and HLA in healthy donors. As concerns this clone: Its antigen is unidentified. A read error may account for a junction end that differs from germline.

CDR1 and CDR2 (germline): MGHRA, YSYEKL. The CDR3 is 15 amino acids. Healthy donors of bone marrow made up the group. Study-wide results and limits: Follow-up analysis found HLA locus-dependent TCR association rates, highest for DRB1 and lowest for HLA-C. Altogether, about 160 TCR beta chains were recorded as cytomegalovirus-associated. In a later analysis, productive TCRs from donors in an Asian-associated ancestry cluster reportedly carried fewer N-insertions than the cohort mean.

It was with 60 Vbeta and 13 Jbeta primers that the PCR ran. Method: immunoSEQ multiplex PCR; TCRdb's copy keeps in-frame clones and lacks some. Of some 140,000 clones in the sample, more than 70% are singletons; the top ten hold under 1.5%. This rearrangement joins TRBV4-1 to TRBJ1-1; tentatively, D is TRBD1 (6 bases). The source material was PBMCs. The clonotype was recovered from a male donor in good health and CMV-seropositive. CDR3: CASSQAGGRGTEAFF. The CDR3 nucleotides are TGTGCCAGCAGCCAAGCGGGGGGGCGCGGCACTGAAGCTTTCTTT.